A single sample is the source of the 18 T cell receptor beta chains below, sequenced in a study of identical twins. TCRdb re-called the 5' RACE reads with MiXCR, one entry per CDR3 protein. Of 250,000 to 300,000 distinct CDR3 sequences in the sample, approximately 8.3% are singletons; the top ten hold less than 4%. These data were likewise used in another study, on yellow fever vaccine responses in identical twins.

Sequences were obtained from CD8+ T cells sorted from blood. The receptors shown here come from a woman under 30 in good health.

Concerning this clonotype: Germline is not matched at one junction end, which may reflect a read error. The gene calls are TRBV7-7 and TRBJ2-1; TRBD2 matches at 11 bases. Germline-derived CDR1 and CDR2 are SSHAT and FNYEAQ (reference sequence). The CDR3 is made up of 16 amino acids. This CDR3 is CASSFTSGGSYNEQFF. CDR3 DNA sequence: TGTGCTAGCAGCTTCACTAGCGGGGGATCCTACAATGAGCAGTTCTTC.

This clonotype was detected only a few times. V and J are TRBV7-9 and TRBJ2-5; 11 bases fit TRBD2. This CDR3 has 15 residues. Trimming removed 5 bases from V and 3 bases from J; junction bases left unmatched: 5. CDR1 SEHNR and CDR2 FQNEAQ come from the germline V gene (reference sequence). The CDR3 nucleotides read TGTGCCAGCAGCCTCCTAGCGGGAGGAAAAGAGACCCAGTACTTC. Amino acids: CASSLLAGGKETQYF.

This clonotype occurred many times. The chain has TRBV3-1 and TRBJ2-2; 7 positions match TRBD1. Germline CDR1 and CDR2: LGHDT and YNNKEL (reference sequence). After removal of 1 base from V and 6 bases from J, the junction contained 5 bases not matched to a gene. This CDR3 is built from 15 residues. CDR3 nucleotides: TGTGCCAGCAGCCAAGTAGACAGGGAAGCCGGGGAGCTGTTTTTT. Protein: CASSQVDREAGELFF.

This clonotype was observed many times. The V and J genes are TRBV20-1 and TRBJ2-3, with D uncertain. Germline assignment: CDR1 DFQATT and CDR2 SNEGSKA (reference sequence). Deletions cut 0 bases from V and 6 bases from J, with 13 bases between. This CDR3 has 14 amino acids. The CDR3 DNA is TGCAGTGCTAGAGAGGGGAAAGGCTACGATACGCAGTATTTT. Protein: CSAREGKGYDTQYF.

This clonotype was seen repeatedly, ten times or more. The V call is TRBV12-3 or TRBV12-4, the J call TRBJ2-1; D unresolved. CDR3 size: 13 residues. Trimming left V 1 base short and J 8 bases short, with 9 bases between. CDR3 region: CASSLVYGDEQFF. The CDR3 DNA follows: TGTGCCAGCAGTTTAGTATATGGCGATGAGCAGTTCTTC.

This clonotype was recorded a few times. V and J are TRBV4-3 and TRBJ2-3, with a possible D match to TRBD2 (6 bases). Trimming took off 0 bases at V and 3 bases at J, with 19 bases between the two ends. This CDR3 has 18 residues. Germline CDR1 and CDR2: LGHNA and YSLEER. The CDR3 protein is CASSQDGTGDSRTDTQYF. The CDR3, as DNA: TGCGCCAGCAGCCAAGACGGGACGGGGGATAGCAGGACAGATACGCAGTATTTT.

The genes are TRBV2 and TRBJ2-1; D is ambiguous. CDR3 length: 12 amino acids. The germline V and J ends were trimmed by 2 bases and 7 bases, with 6 bases remaining between them. The germline V gene has CDR1 SNHLY and CDR2 FYNNEI. This CDR3 is CASSEWSNEQFF. The CDR3 nucleotides read TGTGCCAGCAGTGAATGGAGTAATGAGCAGTTCTTC.

This clonotype was detected ten times or more. The chain carries TRBV5-1 and TRBJ1-2; 8 bases align to TRBD1. Germline values: CDR1 SGHRS, CDR2 YFSETQ. Trimming cost V 4 bases and J 4 bases; bases outside gene matches: 6. This CDR3 spans 14 amino acids. The CDR3 reads CASSPGQGGYGYTF. For the CDR3, the DNA is TGCGCCAGCAGCCCCGGACAGGGCGGCTATGGCTACACCTTC.

V gene TRBV5-1 combines with J gene TRBJ1-1; D is undetermined. The germline V and J ends were trimmed by 1 base and 2 bases, with 15 bases remaining between them. Germline V CDR1 and CDR2: SGHRS, YFSETQ. The CDR3 is 16 amino acids. The CDR3 coding sequence is TGCGCCAGCAGCTTGACCTCCGCGACACCCAACACTGAAGCTTTCTTT. Protein product: CASSLTSATPNTEAFF.

V and J are TRBV2 and TRBJ2-1; D is perhaps TRBD2 (6 bases). From germline, CDR1 is SNHLY and CDR2 FYNNEI. Trimming stripped 7 bases from V and 8 bases from J, with 18 bases between. The CDR3 runs to 14 residues. The CDR3 loop reads CASKGRGSGHEQFF. CDR3 sequence (DNA): TGTGCCAGCAAGGGGCGGGGCAGTGGACATGAGCAGTTCTTC.

This clonotype was found a few times. Written as DNA, the CDR3 is TGTGCCAGCAGCTCCTCGAGGGGCCCCCTCGAGCAGTACTTC. Amino acids: CASSSSRGPLEQYF. The chain joins TRBV7-2 to TRBJ2-7, with D tentatively TRBD1 or TRBD2 (5 bases each). Deletions cut 4 bases from V and 6 bases from J, with 16 bases between. Germline CDR1 SGHTA, CDR2 FQGNSA. The CDR3 consists of 14 residues.

This clonotype was seen repeatedly, ten times or more. The chain carries TRBV29-1 and TRBJ2-1; maybe TRBD1 (5 bases). The CDR3 is 11 residues long. V dropped 6 bases and J dropped 7 bases, with 10 bases sitting between them. Germline V CDR1 and CDR2: SQVTM, ANQGSEA. The CDR3 DNA follows: TGCAGCGTGACAGTCCAAAATGAGCAGTTCTTC. This gives the protein CSVTVQNEQFF.

This clonotype has more than one count but fewer than ten. In this CDR3 the conserved last residue, phenylalanine or tryptophan, is missing, so a read error is likely. V gene TRBV2 combines with J gene TRBJ2-1; D unclear. The germline gives CDR1 SNHLY, CDR2 FYNNEI. V shed 1 base and J shed 0 bases, with 7 bases lying between them. This CDR3 spans 15 amino acids. Written as DNA, the CDR3 is TGTGCCAGCAGTGAAGGCGCCAGCTCCTACAATGAGCAGTTCCTC. Translating it yields CASSEGASSYNEQFL.

This clonotype was found a few times. The chain carries TRBV20-1 and TRBJ2-3; D may be TRBD1 (5 bases). V was cut by 1 base and J by 4 bases, with 15 bases left in between. Germline values: CDR1 DFQATT, CDR2 SNEGSKA (reference sequence). The CDR3 extends over 15 amino acids. CDR3 in amino acids: CSARGYIGVADTQYF. The CDR3 coding sequence is TGCAGTGCTAGAGGTTATATAGGGGTAGCAGATACGCAGTATTTT.

This clonotype was seen a few times. The rearrangement links TRBV29-1 to TRBJ2-5; D uncertain. The CDR3 is 11 residues long. V lost 0 bases and J lost 5, with 4 bases in between. Germline lookup yields CDR1 SQVTM and CDR2 ANQGSEA. The CDR3 region has the DNA TGCAGCGTTGAAGATATGGAGACCCAGTACTTC. Residues: CSVEDMETQYF. Filled out from reference TRBV29-1 and TRBJ2-5, the complete variable domain reads SAVISQKPSRDICQRGTSLTIQCQVDSQVTMMFWYRQQPGQSLTLIATANQGSEATYESGFVIDKFPISRPNLTFSTLTVSNMSPEDSSIYLCSVEDMETQYFGPGTRLLVL.

The sample holds many counts of this clonotype. This rearrangement joins TRBV12-5 to TRBJ1-2, with D maybe TRBD1 (5 bases). Germline V gene lookup returns CDR1 LGHNT and CDR2 FRNRAP. The CDR3 is 14 residues long. Trimming took off 6 bases at V and 5 bases at J, with 16 bases between the two ends. The CDR3 nucleotides read TGTGCTAGTGGCCTTGACAGAAGGGGATATGGCTACACCTTC. It specifies CASGLDRRGYGYTF.

This rearrangement joins TRBV28 to TRBJ2-3; 10 bases align to TRBD2. J was trimmed by 6 bases and V by 8 bases; bases with no gene match: 14. Germline V gives CDR1 MDHEN, CDR2 SYDVKM. The CDR3 is made up of 16 amino acids. CDR3: CASASGKRGGRDTQYF. CDR3 nucleotide sequence: TGTGCCAGCGCCTCGGGGAAGCGGGGGGGCAGGGATACGCAGTATTTT.

This clonotype came up many times. The V gene is TRBV12-3 or TRBV12-4, the J gene TRBJ2-7; a weak D match, TRBD1 (6 bases). The germline V and J ends were trimmed by 3 bases and 3 bases, with 12 bases remaining between them. The CDR3 length is 14 residues. The CDR3 is CASSLQGLGYEQYF. Here the CDR3 DNA reads TGTGCCAGCAGTTTGCAGGGGCTGGGCTACGAGCAGTACTTC.